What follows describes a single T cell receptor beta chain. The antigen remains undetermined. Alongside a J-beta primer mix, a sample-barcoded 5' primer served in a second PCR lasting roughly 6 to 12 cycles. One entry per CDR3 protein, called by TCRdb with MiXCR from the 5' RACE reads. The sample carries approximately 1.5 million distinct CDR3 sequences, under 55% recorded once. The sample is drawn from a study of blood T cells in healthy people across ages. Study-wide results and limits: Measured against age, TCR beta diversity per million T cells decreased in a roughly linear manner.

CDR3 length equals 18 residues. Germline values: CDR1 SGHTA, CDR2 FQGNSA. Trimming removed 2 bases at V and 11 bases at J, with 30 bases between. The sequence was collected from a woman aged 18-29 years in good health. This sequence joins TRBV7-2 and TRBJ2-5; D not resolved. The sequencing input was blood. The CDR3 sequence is CASSLSPWGRMGYNEQYF. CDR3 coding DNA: TGTGCCAGCAGCTTATCCCCCTGGGGTAGAATGGGTTACAATGAGCAGTACTTC. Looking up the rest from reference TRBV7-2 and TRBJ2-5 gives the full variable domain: GAGVSQSPSNKVTEKGKDVELRCDPISGHTALYWYRQSLGQGLEFLIYFQGNSAPDKSGLPSDRFSAERTGGSVSTLTIQRTQQEDSAVYLCASSLSPWGRMGYNEQYFGPGTRLLVL.